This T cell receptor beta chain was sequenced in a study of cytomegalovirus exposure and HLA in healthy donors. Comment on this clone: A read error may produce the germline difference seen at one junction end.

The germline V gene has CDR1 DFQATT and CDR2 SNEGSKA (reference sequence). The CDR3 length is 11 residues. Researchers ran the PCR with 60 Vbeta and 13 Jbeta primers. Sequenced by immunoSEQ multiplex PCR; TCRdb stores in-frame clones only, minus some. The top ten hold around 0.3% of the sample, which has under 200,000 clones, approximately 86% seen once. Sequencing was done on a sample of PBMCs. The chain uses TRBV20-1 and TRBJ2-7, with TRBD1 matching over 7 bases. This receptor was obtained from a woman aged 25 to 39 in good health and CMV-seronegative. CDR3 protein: CSASYRDRPLF. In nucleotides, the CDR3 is TGCAGTGCTAGTTACCGGGACAGACCGCTCTTC.